This T cell receptor (beta chain) emerged from a study of memory CD4+ T cells and cytomegalovirus serostatus. Notes on the study in general: Repertoires predicted CMV serostatus with median bootstrapped AUC of about 0.95.

TCRdb's table, derived via immunoSEQ multiplex PCR, lists solely in-frame clones and lacks some. The table lists tens of thousands of clones, over 65% of them singletons, with about 2.7% in the top ten. Single viable CD3+CD4+CD8-CD45RO+ cells were sorted as the memory CD4+ T cells. With 0 bases removed from V and 4 bases from J, the gap between germline ends came to 9 bases. Germline V lookup: CDR1 MNHEY, CDR2 SVGAGI. The length of the CDR3 is 14 residues. For this clone: Its antigen is undetermined.

Sequenced: memory CD4+ T cells from blood. The gene calls are TRBV6-5 and TRBJ1-1; no clear D. The sequence came from an adult in good health and CMV-seropositive. CDR3 protein: CASSYSFEGTEAFF. In DNA form, the CDR3 reads TGTGCCAGCAGTTACTCTTTTGAGGGCACTGAAGCTTTCTTT.